This TCR beta chain was recovered during a study of blood T cell repertoires in COVID-19. The trim removed 3 bases at V and 3 bases at J, leaving 4 bases unmatched. The CDR3 is 14 residues long. Germline CDR1 and CDR2: SEHNR and FQNEAQ (reference sequence). Original handling: Amplification of reference gene primers provided the estimated nucleated cell counts. The method was immunoSEQ multiplex PCR; TCRdb's version includes in-frame clones alone and lacks a portion of them. V and J calls and clone size are as listed in that table; D and trimming were resolved from the DNA. The sample lists about 62,000 clones, roughly nine tenths seen once, with 15% to 20% in the top ten.

J is TRBJ1-1 and V is TRBV7-9; 7 positions match TRBD1. Sequenced material: peripheral blood. This clonotype was obtained from a woman in her sixties with COVID-19, enrolled during active disease. The CDR3 DNA reads TGTGCCAGCAGCTTGGGACAGACTCACACTGAAGCTTTCTTT. Translated: CASSLGQTHTEAFF.